One TCR beta chain is described in this entry. Antigen: not known. Since all of the isolated RNA was reverse transcribed, expressed TCRB transcripts were what got sequenced. The repertoire was sequenced with immunoSEQ multiplex PCR; TCRdb's copy has only in-frame clones and lacks some. The profile shows roughly 38,000 clones, approximately 60% of them singletons. Only one heparinised blood draw was taken per donor, and its volume averaged about 116 mL. The data derive from a study of beta chain features in type 1 diabetes. Findings of the study overall: Resolution of whether HLA type affects TCRB rearrangement was not achieved here. Among patients with Type 1 diabetes, TCRB CDR3s were moderately but significantly shorter in every one of the four CD4+ subsets.

The sample consisted of Tregs from blood. The TCR originated in a man aged 25-40 years with type 1 diabetes. Some clones in this sample may be carry-over from other donors' samples.

This chain's CDR3 is CASRAVGWRKTQYF. DNA of the CDR3: TGTGCCAGCAGAGCTGTGGGCTGGCGAAAGACCCAGTACTTC. V usage is TRBV6-1 and J usage is TRBJ2-5; unclear D gene. V shed 6 bases and J shed 6 bases, with 17 bases lying between them. The CDR3 extends over 14 amino acids. The germline gives CDR1 MNHNS, CDR2 SASEGT.